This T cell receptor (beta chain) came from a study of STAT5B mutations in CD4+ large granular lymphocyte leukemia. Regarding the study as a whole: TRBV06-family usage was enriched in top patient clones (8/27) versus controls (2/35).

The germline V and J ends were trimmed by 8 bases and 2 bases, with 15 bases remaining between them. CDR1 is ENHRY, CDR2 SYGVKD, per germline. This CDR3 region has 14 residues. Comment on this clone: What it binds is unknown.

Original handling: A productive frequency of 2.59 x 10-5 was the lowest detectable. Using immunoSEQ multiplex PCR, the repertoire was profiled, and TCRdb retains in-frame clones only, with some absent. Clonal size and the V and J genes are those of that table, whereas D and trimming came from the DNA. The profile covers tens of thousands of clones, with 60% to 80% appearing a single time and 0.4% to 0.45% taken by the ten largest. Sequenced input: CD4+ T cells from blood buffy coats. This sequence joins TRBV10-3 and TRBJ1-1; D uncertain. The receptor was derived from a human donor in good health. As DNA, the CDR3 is TGTGCCATCCTCCCTACTGGACCAAACACTGAAGCTTTCTTT. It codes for CAILPTGPNTEAFF.